The clone carrying this TCR beta chain was picked up many times. Its target is unknown. This specimen comes from a study of T cells in Graves' hyperthyroidism and ophthalmopathy. Overall study results and limits: Blood also carried most thyroid clonotypes expanded above 0.001.

Stable Graves' hyperthyroidism meant no ophthalmopathy progression within 18 months. Every diagnosis used clinical symptoms, serum thyroxine and TRAb, thyroid ultrasound and orbital computed tomography. RNA transcripts gave rise to amplified TCR beta CDR3 regions. HTBI primers drove first-round RT-PCR of the TCR CDR3. From the multiplex PCR reads, TCRdb called clonotypes with MiXCR, one entry per CDR3 protein. The sample shows more than 300,000 distinct CDR3 sequences, around 14% of them seen only once. This sequence originates from a young woman with Graves' hyperthyroidism. Sequencing was done on a sample of blood.

This CDR3 is CSARTAWLAGYEQYF. The CDR3 DNA reads TGCAGTGCTAGGACGGCCTGGCTAGCGGGGTACGAGCAGTACTTC. This chain joins TRBV20-1 and TRBJ2-7; 9 bases fit TRBD2. V gave up 3 bases and J gave up 4 bases; unmatched junction bases: 10. CDR1 DFQATT and CDR2 SNEGSKA come from the germline V gene (reference sequence). The CDR3 covers 15 residues.